Presented here are 21 T cell receptor beta chains from one specimen sequenced in a study of identical twins (TCRdb year 2016). The library came from 5' RACE. Sequenced using an Illumina HiSeq 2000. TCRdb reran the public reads through fastp at Q25 and MiXCR, keeping productive beta chains. Identical CDR3 protein sequences are pooled into one entry, listed with their most common genes and DNA. The sample table records approximately 700,000 distinct CDR3 sequences; around 5.7% of these occur just once. Of the sample, under 2% is held by the ten largest clones. The sequencing sample was made of naive T cells sorted from blood. The cell subset or site label, read with the paper, signifies: cells isolated with a human naive T-cell isolation kit. Receptors were obtained from a young man in good health.

The chain has TRBV7-3 and TRBJ2-2, with 8 nucleotides matching TRBD1. The CDR3 runs 16 residues. Trimming at V came to 3 bases and at J to 4 bases, leaving 7 bases not matched to a gene. Germline CDR1 reads SGHTA; CDR2 reads FQGTGA. The CDR3 spells CASSFRGLSSTGELFF. The CDR3 DNA reads TGTGCCAGCAGCTTCAGGGGGCTTAGTAGCACCGGGGAGCTGTTTTTT.

This clonotype was found many times. This chain links TRBV29-1 with TRBJ1-5; D is possibly TRBD1 (6 bases). Trimming pared 4 bases from V and 7 bases from J, leaving 17 bases between. This CDR3 region has 14 residues. CDR1 and CDR2 from the germline V gene are SQVTM and ANQGSEA. This CDR3 reads CSVGELQGNQPQHF. Here the CDR3 DNA reads TGCAGCGTTGGAGAGCTACAGGGTAACCAGCCCCAGCATTTT. Full variable domain (rest looked up from reference TRBV29-1 and TRBJ1-5): SAVISQKPSRDICQRGTSLTIQCQVDSQVTMMFWYRQQPGQSLTLIATANQGSEATYESGFVIDKFPISRPNLTFSTLTVSNMSPEDSSIYLCSVGELQGNQPQHFGDGTRLSIL.

This clonotype showed up many times. The rearrangement links TRBV5-1 to TRBJ2-2; TRBD1 matches at 7 bases. The CDR3 has 16 amino acids. Trimming took 0 bases from V and 4 from J; bases not matched to a gene: 6. Germline-derived CDR1 and CDR2 are SGHRS and YFSETQ. The CDR3, as DNA: TGCGCCAGCAGCTTGGCCGGTACAGGGGTCACCGGGGAGCTGTTTTTT. It encodes CASSLAGTGVTGELFF.

This clonotype has a count of ten or more. The chain links TRBV5-1 to TRBJ2-1, with 8 nucleotides matching TRBD2. This CDR3 is 15 amino acids long. J gave up 7 bases and V 2 bases, and 8 bases lay outside the gene matches. Germline V gene lookup returns CDR1 SGHRS and CDR2 YFSETQ. CDR3 nucleotides: TGCGCCAGCAGCTTTTCTAGCGGGTTCCCAAATGAGCAGTTCTTC. It translates to CASSFSSGFPNEQFF.

This clonotype has only a few counts. The chain recombines TRBV18 with TRBJ2-5; D gene ambiguous. Germline CDR1 KGHSH, CDR2 LQKENI. The V gene lost 1 base and the J gene lost 2 bases, with 11 bases spanning the gap. The CDR3 consists of 15 residues. CDR3 protein: CASSPLRQLQETQYF. The CDR3 bases are TGTGCCAGCTCACCACTTCGGCAGTTACAAGAGACCCAGTACTTC.

This clonotype was found many times. This chain connects TRBV5-5 to TRBJ2-7; TRBD2 aligns across 10 bases. CDR1 is SGHKS and CDR2 is YYEKEE in the germline V gene (reference sequence). After removal of 0 bases from V and 1 base from J, the junction contained 7 bases not matched to a gene. The CDR3 has 17 amino acids. This CDR3 is CASSLAASGSSSYEQYF. Here the CDR3 DNA reads TGTGCCAGCAGCTTGGCGGCTAGCGGGAGCTCGTCCTACGAGCAGTACTTC.

The V gene is TRBV5-1, the J gene TRBJ1-1; 8 bases are a match to TRBD1. V shed 0 bases and J 0 bases; nucleotides not matched to a gene: 10. Germline lookup yields CDR1 SGHRS and CDR2 YFSETQ. There are 18 residues in the CDR3. The CDR3 spells CASSLASPGTGLNTEAFF. The CDR3 DNA sequence: TGCGCCAGCAGCTTGGCCTCCCCAGGGACAGGCCTGAACACTGAAGCTTTCTTT. The full variable domain, in which reference TRBV5-1 and TRBJ1-1 provide the parts outside the CDR3, is KAGVTQTPRYLIKTRGQQVTLSCSPISGHRSVSWYQQTPGQGLQFLFEYFSETQRNKGNFPGRFSGRQFSNSRSEMNVSTLELGDSALYLCASSLASPGTGLNTEAFFGQGTRLTVV.

This clonotype was detected ten times or more. The gene calls are TRBV15 and TRBJ2-7, with 7 bases that match TRBD1. The CDR3 contains 17 residues. Germline V gene data show CDR1 as LNHNV and CDR2 as YYDKDF (reference sequence). With 1 base clipped from V and 3 bases from J, the junction kept 12 bases outside the gene matches. CDR3: CATSRGPVRDSHYEQYF. CDR3 sequence (DNA): TGTGCCACCAGCAGAGGCCCTGTCCGGGACAGTCACTACGAGCAGTACTTC.

The gene calls are TRBV3-1 and TRBJ2-1; D may be TRBD2 (5 bases). Trimming pared 0 bases from V and 9 bases from J, leaving 6 bases between. The CDR3 length is 12 residues. From germline, CDR1 is LGHDT and CDR2 YNNKEL (reference sequence). CDR3 region: CASSQEEAEQFF. Written as DNA, the CDR3 is TGTGCCAGCAGCCAAGAGGAGGCTGAGCAGTTCTTC.

This clonotype appeared many times. This rearrangement joins TRBV29-1 to TRBJ2-7, with a tentative D call TRBD1 (5 bases). The CDR3 runs to 13 residues. V was pared by 7 bases and J by 3 bases, with 16 bases between. The germline V gene has CDR1 SQVTM and CDR2 ANQGSEA. CDR3 region: CSALSGQGYEQYF. The CDR3 DNA is TGCAGCGCCCTATCGGGTCAGGGCTACGAGCAGTACTTC.

This clonotype was picked up many times. V gene TRBV20-1 combines with J gene TRBJ2-2; 9 nucleotides agree with TRBD2. Germline assignment: CDR1 DFQATT and CDR2 SNEGSKA (reference sequence). The CDR3 length is 14 residues. V dropped 6 bases and J dropped 5; count of bases not matched to a gene: 7. CDR3 nucleotide sequence: TGCAGTGCCACGGGACTAGCAGAGACCGGGGAGCTGTTTTTT. Protein sequence: CSATGLAETGELFF.

This clonotype has a handful of counts. V is TRBV6-2 or TRBV6-3 and J is TRBJ2-1, with TRBD2 matching over 9 bases. The length of the CDR3 is 15 residues. From germline, CDR1 is MNHEY and CDR2 SVGEGT. Trimming cost V 7 bases and J 0 bases; bases outside gene matches: 4. The CDR3 coding sequence is TGTGCCAGCACGTATAGCGGGGGCTCCTACAATGAGCAGTTCTTC. Translated: CASTYSGGSYNEQFF.

This clonotype has more than one count but fewer than ten. The rearrangement joins TRBV3-1 to TRBJ2-1; D not resolved. The V end lost 1 base, the J end lost 0 bases, and 10 bases lay between the germline ends. Per germline, CDR1 LGHDT and CDR2 YNNKEL (reference sequence). This CDR3 comprises 16 residues. This CDR3 is CASSQGRTLSYNEQFF. For the CDR3, the DNA is TGTGCCAGCAGCCAAGGTAGAACCCTCTCCTACAATGAGCAGTTCTTC.

The chain is built from TRBV2 and TRBJ1-2; D remains ambiguous. Trimming took 7 bases from V and 4 from J, leaving 13 bases between them. Germline CDR1 reads SNHLY; CDR2 reads FYNNEI. CDR3 length: 13 amino acids. CDR3 residues: CASTQQERYGYTF. The CDR3 nucleotides are TGTGCCAGCACCCAGCAGGAACGCTATGGCTACACCTTC.

The table lists this clonotype with many counts. The chain couples TRBV5-1 to TRBJ2-1; D may be TRBD2 (6 bases). The CDR3 runs to 13 residues. Trimming stripped 0 bases from V and 15 bases from J, with 16 bases between. Germline V CDR1 and CDR2: SGHRS, YFSETQ. This CDR3 is CASSLAVRGGPFF. Written as DNA, the CDR3 is TGCGCCAGCAGCTTGGCCGTGAGGGGAGGCCCGTTCTTC.

In this sample, this clonotype turned up a few times. The chain combines TRBV20-1 with TRBJ2-1; 12 bases align to TRBD2. Germline CDR1 reads DFQATT; CDR2 reads SNEGSKA (reference sequence). The V and J ends lost 5 bases and 8 bases, in that order; junction bases with no gene match: 10. The CDR3 loop spans 15 amino acids. The CDR3, as DNA: TGCAGTGCTCTCAACTTACTAGCGGGAGGCCATGAGCAGTTCTTC. It is translated as CSALNLLAGGHEQFF.

This clonotype occurred a few times. This chain joins TRBV27 and TRBJ2-7; D gene ambiguous. This CDR3 contains 13 residues. Trimming cost V 8 bases and J 0 bases, with 11 bases left between them. The germline V gene has CDR1 MNHEY and CDR2 SMNVEV (reference sequence). CDR3 loop: CASRLLGSYEQYV. The CDR3 DNA sequence: TGTGCCAGCCGGTTATTAGGCTCCTACGAGCAGTACGTC.

This clonotype was recorded a few times. The chain couples TRBV7-2 to TRBJ1-1, with 10 bases matching TRBD1. The germline CDR1 and CDR2 sequences are SGHTA and FQGNSA. The CDR3 extends over 15 amino acids. V shed 4 bases, J shed 1 base, and the junction held 3 bases outside the gene matches. CDR3: CASSYGDRGNTEAFF. For the CDR3, the DNA is TGTGCCAGCAGCTACGGGGACAGGGGGAACACTGAAGCTTTCTTT.

This clonotype was seen repeatedly, ten times or more. The chain has TRBV9 and TRBJ2-2; 9 bases agree with TRBD2. V trimming: 3 bases; J trimming: 4 bases; junction bases outside the gene matches: 10. Germline-derived CDR1 and CDR2 are SGDLS and YYNGEE. This CDR3 has 17 residues. CDR3 region: CASSAGLASFGTGELFF. In DNA form, the CDR3 reads TGTGCCAGCAGCGCCGGACTAGCGTCTTTTGGCACCGGGGAGCTGTTTTTT. The whole variable domain, filled in from reference TRBV9 and TRBJ2-2, reads DSGVTQTPKHLITATGQRVTLRCSPRSGDLSVYWYQQSLDQGLQFLIQYYNGEERAKGNILERFSAQQFPDLHSELNLSSLELGDSALYFCASSAGLASFGTGELFFGEGSRLTVL.

The rearrangement joins TRBV29-1 to TRBJ2-3, with a weak D call TRBD1 (5 bases). Trimming stripped 7 bases from V and 2 bases from J, with 7 bases between. The CDR3 loop spans 11 amino acids. Germline V lookup: CDR1 SQVTM, CDR2 ANQGSEA. The CDR3 region is CSATVTDTQYF. The CDR3 nucleotides read TGCAGCGCGACAGTCACAGATACGCAGTATTTT.

This chain links TRBV7-9 with TRBJ2-1, with D maybe TRBD1 (6 bases). The CDR3 length is 15 residues. The germline CDR1 and CDR2 sequences are SEHNR and FQNEAQ (reference sequence). V lost 5 bases, J lost 5 bases, and 16 bases lay in between. CDR3 region: CASSRSIGGNNEQFF. The CDR3 DNA is TGTGCCAGCAGCCGAAGTATAGGGGGAAACAATGAGCAGTTCTTC.